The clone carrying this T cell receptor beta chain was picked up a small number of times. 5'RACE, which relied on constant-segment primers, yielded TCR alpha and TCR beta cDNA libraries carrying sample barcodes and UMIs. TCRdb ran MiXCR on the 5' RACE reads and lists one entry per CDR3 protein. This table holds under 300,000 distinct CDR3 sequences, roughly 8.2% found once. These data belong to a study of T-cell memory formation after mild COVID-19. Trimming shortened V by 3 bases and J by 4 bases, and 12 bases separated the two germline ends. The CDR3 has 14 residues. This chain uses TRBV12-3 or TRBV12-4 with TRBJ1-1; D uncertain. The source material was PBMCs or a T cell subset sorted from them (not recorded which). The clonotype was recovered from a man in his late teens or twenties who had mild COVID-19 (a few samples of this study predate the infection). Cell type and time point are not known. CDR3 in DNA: TGTGCCAGCAGTTTTTACGGGCGGGGCACTGAAGCTTTCTTT. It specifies CASSFYGRGTEAFF.